This TCR beta chain is drawn from a study of T cell clones after liver transplantation. Background on the study: Post-transplant blood was tracked for graft-donor-reactive T cell clones identified in a pre-transplant mixed lymphocyte reaction. Until 12-24 months post-transplant, subjects got standard immunosuppression and no induction. At least one year of complete immunosuppression withdrawal without enzymes over twice normal defined tolerance.

Sequencing used immunoSEQ multiplex PCR; TCRdb keeps in-frame clones, though not all of them. The sample consists of some 50,000 clones, roughly three quarters of them appearing once. V lost 4 bases and J lost 1, with 14 bases in between. Per the germline V gene, CDR1 is SGHTS and CDR2 is YDEGEE. The CDR3 is 15 amino acids. As to this clone: Its specificity is not known.

General study points: Post-transplant time points were not standardized, so conclusions are preliminary.

Source: CD4+ T cells from blood, taken at the 22-month timepoint. The chain uses TRBV5-8 and TRBJ2-5; no clear D gene. This receptor was obtained from a human patient who received a liver transplant. Some T cells could come from the graft donor. CDR3 DNA: TGTGCCAGCAGCGGACGGGTTTCCGCCCAAGAGACCCAGTACTTC. It encodes CASSGRVSAQETQYF.